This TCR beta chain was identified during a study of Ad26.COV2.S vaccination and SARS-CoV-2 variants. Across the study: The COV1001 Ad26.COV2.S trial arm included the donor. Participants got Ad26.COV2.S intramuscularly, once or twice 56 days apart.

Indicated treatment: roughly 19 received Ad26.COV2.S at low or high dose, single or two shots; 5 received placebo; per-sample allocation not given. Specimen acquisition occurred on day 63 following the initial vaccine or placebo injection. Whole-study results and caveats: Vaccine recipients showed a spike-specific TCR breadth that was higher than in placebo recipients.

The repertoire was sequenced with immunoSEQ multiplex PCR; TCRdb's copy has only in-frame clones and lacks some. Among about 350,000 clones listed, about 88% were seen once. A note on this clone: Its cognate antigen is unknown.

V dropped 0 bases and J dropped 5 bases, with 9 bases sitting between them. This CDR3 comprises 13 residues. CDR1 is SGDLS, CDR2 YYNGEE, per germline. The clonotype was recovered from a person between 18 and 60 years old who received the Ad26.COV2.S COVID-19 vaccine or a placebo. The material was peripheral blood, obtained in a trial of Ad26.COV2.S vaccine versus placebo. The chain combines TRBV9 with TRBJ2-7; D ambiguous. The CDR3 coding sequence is TGTGCCAGCAGCGTAGCGGCAGGAGACGAGCAGTACTTC. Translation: CASSVAAGDEQYF.